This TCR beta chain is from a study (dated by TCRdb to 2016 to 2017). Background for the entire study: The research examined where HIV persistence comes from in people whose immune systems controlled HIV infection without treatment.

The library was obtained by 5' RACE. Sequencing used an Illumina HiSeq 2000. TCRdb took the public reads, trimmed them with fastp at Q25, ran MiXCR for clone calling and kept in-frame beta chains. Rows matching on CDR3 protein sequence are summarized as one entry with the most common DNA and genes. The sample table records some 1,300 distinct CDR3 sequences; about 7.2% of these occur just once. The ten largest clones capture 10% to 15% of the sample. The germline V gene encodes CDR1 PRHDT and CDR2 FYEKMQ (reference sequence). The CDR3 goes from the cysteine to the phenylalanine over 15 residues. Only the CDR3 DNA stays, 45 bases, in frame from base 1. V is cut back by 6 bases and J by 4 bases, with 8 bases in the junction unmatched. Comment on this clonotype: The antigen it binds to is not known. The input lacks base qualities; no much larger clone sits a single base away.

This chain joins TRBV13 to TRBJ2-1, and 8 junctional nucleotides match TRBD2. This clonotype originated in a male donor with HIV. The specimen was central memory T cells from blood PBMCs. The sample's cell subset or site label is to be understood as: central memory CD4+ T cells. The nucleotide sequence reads TGTGCCAGCAGTTTCAGGCCTAGCGGGTACAATGAGCAGTTCTTC. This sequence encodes CASSFRPSGYNEQFF.